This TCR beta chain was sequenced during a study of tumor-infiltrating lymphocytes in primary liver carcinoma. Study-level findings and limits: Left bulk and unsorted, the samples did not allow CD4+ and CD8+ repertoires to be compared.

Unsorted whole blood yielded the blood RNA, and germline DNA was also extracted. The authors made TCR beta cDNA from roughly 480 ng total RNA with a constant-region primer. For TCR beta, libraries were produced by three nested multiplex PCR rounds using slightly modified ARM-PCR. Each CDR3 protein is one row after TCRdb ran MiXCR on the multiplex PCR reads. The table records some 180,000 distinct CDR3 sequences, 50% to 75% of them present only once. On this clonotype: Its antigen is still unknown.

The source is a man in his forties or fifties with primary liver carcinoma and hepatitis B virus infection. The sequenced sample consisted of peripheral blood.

The CDR3 reads CASSFSQADEQFF. The CDR3 bases are TGTGCCAGCAGCTTTTCACAAGCGGATGAGCAGTTCTTC. The V gene is TRBV5-4, the J gene TRBJ2-1; a possible D gene is TRBD2 (5 bases). The CDR3 is 13 residues long. Germline CDR1 reads SGHNT; CDR2 reads YYREEE (reference sequence). V gave up 2 bases and J gave up 8 bases, with 11 bases separating them.